The present entry profiles one T cell receptor (beta chain) with its context. This record belongs to a study of blood T cell repertoires in COVID-19. Profiling relied on immunoSEQ multiplex PCR, and the TCRdb table lists in-frame clones only, not all of them. The sample lists 200,000 to 250,000 clones, approximately 81% occurring once. Sequenced sample: peripheral blood. The clonotype originates from a man between 25 and 39 years old with active or convalescent COVID-19.

CDR3 DNA sequence: TGCGCCAGCAGCTCCCCGCCGGGGGACACTGAAGCTTTCTTT. It encodes CASSSPPGDTEAFF. The gene calls are TRBV5-1 and TRBJ1-1; TRBD1 is a possible D gene (5 bases). CDR3 size: 14 residues. The germline gives CDR1 SGHRS, CDR2 YFSETQ. V lost 3 bases and J 3 bases, leaving 12 bases between the germline ends.